One sample yielded the 3 T cell receptor beta chains listed below, sequenced in a study of cytomegalovirus exposure and HLA in healthy donors. The study ran its PCR with 60 Vbeta and 13 Jbeta primers. Generated by immunoSEQ multiplex PCR, the TCRdb table keeps only in-frame clones and is missing some. The sample shows fewer than 250,000 clones, roughly three quarters of them seen only once. The sequencing input was PBMCs. The source of these receptors is a woman between 45 and 65 years old in good health and CMV-seronegative.

V gene TRBV9 combines with J gene TRBJ2-7, with 11 positions matching TRBD1. The V gene's germline CDR1 is SGDLS and CDR2 YYNGEE. The CDR3 runs 15 residues. Trimming removed 0 bases from V and 3 bases from J; junction bases left unmatched: 2. Here the CDR3 DNA reads TGTGCCAGCAGCGTAGATGGGACAGGGGGCTACGAGCAGTACTTC. Translation: CASSVDGTGGYEQYF.

J is TRBJ2-2 and V is TRBV5-4, with 8 bases fitting TRBD2. This CDR3 spans 17 amino acids. Germline CDR1 is SGHNT and CDR2 is YYREEE (reference sequence). V lost 7 bases, J lost 2 bases, and 13 bases stayed unmatched. The CDR3 DNA follows: TGTGCCAGCGGCGTATCGAGCGGGGGCCTAAACACCGGGGAGCTGTTTTTT. Translating gives CASGVSSGGLNTGELFF.

The V gene is TRBV5-1, the J gene TRBJ2-1; D unresolved. This CDR3 has 13 amino acids. Germline V gene lookup returns CDR1 SGHRS and CDR2 YFSETQ. The V end was cut by 0 bases, the J end by 7 bases, with 8 bases between. The CDR3 protein is CASSLAQWNEQFF. The CDR3 DNA sequence: TGCGCCAGCAGCTTGGCCCAGTGGAATGAGCAGTTCTTC.